The 25 T cell receptor beta chains given below trace back to one sample, sequenced in a study of blood T cell repertoires in COVID-19. Here immunoSEQ multiplex PCR was the method, and the copy in TCRdb shows in-frame clones only, minus some. The repertoire consists of around 250,000 clones, with 80% to 95% occurring once and the leading ten covering approximately 3%. The source material was PBMCs or T cells enriched from blood (not recorded which). These receptors originate from a man aged 35 to 55 who had been exposed to COVID-19.

Written as DNA, the CDR3 is TGTGCCATCAGCTCTACAGGGGAGAGGAATGGCTACACCTTC. This gives the protein CAISSTGERNGYTF. V usage is TRBV10-3 and J usage is TRBJ1-2, with TRBD1 identical over 7 bases. Trimming removed 6 bases from V and 6 bases from J; junction bases left unmatched: 10. The CDR3 loop spans 14 amino acids. The germline gives CDR1 ENHRY, CDR2 SYGVKD.

This chain links TRBV2 with TRBJ1-1; 7 bases fit TRBD1. Germline CDR1 reads SNHLY; CDR2 reads FYNNEI. Unmatched junction bases numbered 1, after V lost 3 bases and J lost 0 bases. The CDR3 extends over 14 amino acids. CDR3 DNA: TGTGCCAGCAGTGAGGGACAGATGAACACTGAAGCTTTCTTT. It yields the protein CASSEGQMNTEAFF.

V and J are TRBV9 and TRBJ2-3; 9 bases line up with TRBD2. Germline V gene sequence: CDR1 SGDLS, CDR2 YYNGEE. Trimming cost V 1 base and J 7 bases; bases outside gene matches: 13. This CDR3 has 17 amino acids. CDR3 sequence (DNA): TGTGCCAGCAGCGTACTGTCCTTAGCGGGAGAAGATAATACGCAGTATTTT. Amino acid sequence: CASSVLSLAGEDNTQYF.

V and J are TRBV7-9 and TRBJ1-2; D might be TRBD1 (5 bases). This CDR3 comprises 14 residues. Trimming took 3 bases from V and 6 from J, leaving 14 bases between them. Germline CDR1 and CDR2: SEHNR and FQNEAQ (reference sequence). This CDR3 reads CASSLGGEWDGYTF. In nucleotides, the CDR3 is TGTGCCAGCAGCTTGGGAGGGGAGTGGGATGGCTACACCTTC.

This rearrangement joins TRBV11-2 to TRBJ1-6; 8 bases are a match to TRBD1. Germline V CDR1 and CDR2: SGHAT, FQNNGV. The CDR3 has 15 amino acids. J was trimmed by 9 bases and V by 10 bases; bases with no gene match: 14. CDR3 protein: CATHRTGTGGSPLHF. The CDR3 nucleotides read TGTGCCACCCACAGAACCGGGACAGGCGGTTCACCCCTCCACTTT.

V is TRBV9 and J is TRBJ2-7; perhaps TRBD2 as D (6 bases). Trimming shortened V by 3 bases and J by 0 bases, and 16 bases separated the two germline ends. This CDR3 has 16 residues. CDR1 is SGDLS, CDR2 YYNGEE, per germline. The CDR3 here is CASSAEPRAGSYEQYF. CDR3 bases: TGTGCCAGCAGCGCTGAACCTAGAGCGGGCTCCTACGAGCAGTACTTC.

This chain connects TRBV12-5 to TRBJ2-5; 8 bases are a match to TRBD1. CDR1 is LGHNT and CDR2 is FRNRAP in the germline V gene. With V trimmed by 2 bases and J by 8 bases, 7 bases remained unmatched. The CDR3 length is 14 residues. The DNA of the CDR3 is TGTGCTAGTGGTTTGTCTGCCAGGGGGCATACCCAGTACTTC. This encodes CASGLSARGHTQYF. Full variable domain (remainder filled in from reference TRBV12-5 and TRBJ2-5): DARVTQTPRHKVTEMGQEVTMRCQPILGHNTVFWYRQTMMQGLELLAYFRNRAPLDDSGMPKDRFSAEMPDATLATLKIQPSEPRDSAVYFCASGLSARGHTQYFGPGTRLLVL.

J is TRBJ1-5 and V is TRBV4-2, with TRBD1 matching over 7 bases. Germline values: CDR1 LGHNA, CDR2 YNFKEQ. This CDR3 is 16 amino acids long. V lost 3 bases to trimming and J lost 3 bases; unmatched junction nucleotides: 8. CDR3 sequence (DNA): TGTGCCAGCAGCCAGGCCCAACAGGGGACCAATCAGCCCCAGCATTTT. This gives the protein CASSQAQQGTNQPQHF.

This rearrangement joins TRBV7-3 to TRBJ1-4, with D unresolved. This CDR3 region has 13 residues. Germline assignment: CDR1 SGHTA and CDR2 FQGTGA. Trimming shortened V by 1 base and J by 8 bases, and 8 bases separated the two germline ends. CDR3 sequence: CASSLNRGEKLFF. The CDR3, as DNA: TGTGCCAGCAGCTTAAACAGAGGGGAAAAACTGTTTTTT.

V is TRBV5-6 and J is TRBJ2-7, with a possible D match to TRBD2 (6 bases). CDR1 is SGHDT and CDR2 is YYEEEE in the germline V gene. Trimming removed 3 bases at V and 1 base at J, with 17 bases between. This CDR3 is built from 16 residues. The CDR3 region is CASSSIGTAVSYEQYF. The CDR3 DNA sequence: TGTGCCAGCAGCTCCATCGGGACTGCCGTTTCCTACGAGCAGTACTTC.

The chain combines TRBV14 with TRBJ2-7; no definite D call. Trimming stripped 1 base from V and 1 base from J, with 8 bases between. The CDR3 loop spans 14 amino acids. The germline gives CDR1 SGHDN, CDR2 FVKESK. The CDR3 DNA reads TGTGCCAGCAGCCAAGTTCCGAGTTCCTACGAGCAGTACTTC. This translates into CASSQVPSSYEQYF.

This chain uses TRBV7-8 with TRBJ2-7; 7 bases are a match to TRBD2. The V gene end was trimmed by 1 base and the J gene end by 5 bases; junction bases not matched to a gene: 5. From germline, CDR1 is SGHVS and CDR2 FQNEAQ. The CDR3 is 14 amino acids. The CDR3 loop reads CASSLVAGADEQYF. The CDR3 region has the DNA TGTGCCAGCAGCTTAGTGGCGGGAGCGGACGAGCAGTACTTC.

V gene TRBV6-4 combines with J gene TRBJ1-1; D is ambiguous. Between the trimmed V and J ends, which lost 5 bases and 0 bases, there was a span of 7 bases. Germline CDR1 reads MRHNA; CDR2 reads SNTAGT. There are 13 residues in the CDR3. CDR3 sequence reads: CASSKTLNTEAFF. DNA of the CDR3: TGTGCCAGCAGTAAAACACTGAACACTGAAGCTTTCTTT.

A note on this clone: An end of the junction does not agree with germline; a read error may underlie this. The chain carries TRBV2 and TRBJ1-3, with a possible D match to TRBD1 (6 bases). Germline V gives CDR1 SNHLY, CDR2 FYNNEI. CDR3 size: 15 residues. CDR3 nucleotide sequence: TGTGTCAGCAGTGAATGGACAGCCTCTGGAAACACCATATATTTT. Residues: CVSSEWTASGNTIYF.

V is TRBV10-3 and J is TRBJ1-5, with D possibly being TRBD1 (6 bases). Trimming took off 11 bases at V and 5 bases at J, with 16 bases between the two ends. The CDR3 has 13 amino acids. Germline V gene sequence: CDR1 ENHRY, CDR2 SYGVKD. CDR3 sequence reads: CAATRDTDQPQHF. The CDR3 DNA reads as TGTGCCGCCACCCGGGACACTGATCAGCCCCAGCATTTT.

CDR3 nucleotides: TGTGCCAGCAGTCGGACTAGCGGTCCCAATGAGCAGTTCTTC. As protein: CASSRTSGPNEQFF. The gene calls are TRBV27 and TRBJ2-1, with TRBD2 matching 10 bases. Per the germline V gene, CDR1 is MNHEY and CDR2 is SMNVEV (reference sequence). The CDR3 loop spans 14 amino acids. The V gene end was trimmed by 5 bases and the J gene end by 6 bases; junction bases not matched to a gene: 4.

The chain employs TRBV27 and TRBJ1-1, with TRBD1 identical over 7 bases. There are 13 residues in the CDR3. Germline V lookup: CDR1 MNHEY, CDR2 SMNVEV (reference sequence). The junction had 2 bases not matched to a gene; V was cut back by 6 bases and J by 1 base. This chain's CDR3 is CASRQGRNTEAFF. The CDR3 DNA sequence: TGTGCCAGCAGACAGGGGAGGAACACTGAAGCTTTCTTT.

Turning to this clone: The sample holds other DNA sequences that translate to the same CDR3. The CDR3 DNA follows: TGTGCCAGCAGTTTGAGGGGGCGCGGCAATCAGCCCCAGCATTTT. Translating it yields CASSLRGRGNQPQHF. V usage is TRBV28 and J usage is TRBJ1-5, with 7 bases fitting TRBD1. The length of the CDR3 is 15 residues. V shed 3 bases, J shed 2 bases, and the junction held 4 bases outside the gene matches. Germline V gene data show CDR1 as MDHEN and CDR2 as SYDVKM.

The chain employs TRBV7-8 and TRBJ2-3; no clear D gene. Trimming pared 6 bases from V and 1 base from J, leaving 11 bases between. CDR1 is SGHVS and CDR2 is FQNEAQ in the germline V gene. The CDR3 length is 14 residues. The CDR3 loop reads CASSSTWGTDTQYF. The CDR3 bases are TGTGCCAGCAGTTCGACATGGGGCACAGATACGCAGTATTTT.

V usage is TRBV9 and J usage is TRBJ2-1; TRBD2 agrees at 12 bases. The junction had 6 bases not matched to a gene; V was cut back by 4 bases and J by 7 bases. CDR1 SGDLS and CDR2 YYNGEE come from the germline V gene. The CDR3 loop spans 15 amino acids. CDR3 in amino acids: CASSYGLAGQNEQFF. CDR3 DNA: TGTGCCAGCAGCTACGGACTAGCGGGACAGAATGAGCAGTTCTTC.

The chain joins TRBV3-1 (or the pseudogene TRBV3-2) to TRBJ1-1; the D gene is possibly TRBD1 (5 bases). V lost 3 bases to trimming and J lost 5 bases, with 10 bases between them. Looked up from germline, CDR1 is LGHDT and CDR2 is YNNKEL (reference sequence). The CDR3 totals 13 residues. The CDR3 DNA is TGTGCCAGCAGCCATGGGGGGGAAACTGAAGCTTTCTTT. Its protein product is CASSHGGETEAFF.

The chain couples TRBV2 to TRBJ1-5, with 7 bases identical to TRBD1. In germline, CDR1 is SNHLY, CDR2 FYNNEI. CDR3 size: 15 residues. V trimming: 10 bases; J trimming: 0 bases; junction bases outside the gene matches: 9. CDR3 protein: CATLAGTDSNQPQHF. DNA of the CDR3: TGTGCCACCCTTGCCGGGACAGATAGCAATCAGCCCCAGCATTTT.

The chain joins TRBV19 to TRBJ1-1; TRBD1 matches 10 bases. Trimming cost V 3 bases and J 0 bases; bases outside gene matches: 13. There are 19 residues in the CDR3. From germline, CDR1 is LNHDA and CDR2 SQIVND (reference sequence). CDR3 DNA: TGTGCCAGTAGTATGGCGGGACAGGGGAGGGTGGGGATGAACACTGAAGCTTTCTTT. Translating it yields CASSMAGQGRVGMNTEAFF.

The V and J genes are TRBV28 and TRBJ2-7, with D possibly being TRBD1 (6 bases). The V gene's germline CDR1 is MDHEN and CDR2 SYDVKM. The CDR3 totals 15 residues. V lost 6 bases to trimming and J lost 4 bases, with 19 bases between them. The CDR3: CASRIGGSLKYEQYF. The CDR3 bases are TGTGCCAGCAGAATAGGGGGTTCACTCAAATACGAGCAGTACTTC.

This chain uses TRBV5-1 with TRBJ1-1, with 7 bases aligning to TRBD1. The CDR3 has 15 amino acids. Germline V lookup: CDR1 SGHRS, CDR2 YFSETQ. Losses at the gene ends were 4 bases for V and 1 base for J; bases not matched to a gene: 7. The CDR3 sequence is CASSKTGQSNTEAFF. Written as DNA, the CDR3 is TGCGCCAGCAGCAAAACGGGACAGTCGAACACTGAAGCTTTCTTT.